The 9 T cell receptor beta chains reported below all come from one sample, sequenced in a study of immune evolution from preneoplasia to lung adenocarcinoma. Data came from immunoSEQ multiplex PCR; TCRdb stores just in-frame clones and leaves some out. The sample lists around 25,000 clones; about 74% were seen once. The specimen sequenced was FFPE invasive lung adenocarcinoma tissue. The receptor set was obtained from a person aged 55 to 75 with invasive lung adenocarcinoma. Some clones in this sample may be carry-over from other donors' samples.

The chain carries TRBV7-9 and TRBJ2-7, with D possibly being TRBD1 (5 bases). The CDR3 is made up of 12 amino acids. Germline CDR1 reads SEHNR; CDR2 reads FQNEAQ (reference sequence). V was cut by 6 bases and J by 5 bases, with 11 bases left in between. The CDR3 sequence is CASSGPGNEQYF. DNA of the CDR3: TGTGCCAGCAGTGGACCAGGGAACGAGCAGTACTTC.

The rearrangement links TRBV15 to TRBJ2-4; possibly TRBD1 for D (6 bases). Trimming took 3 bases from V and 2 from J, leaving 11 bases between them. Per the germline V gene, CDR1 is LNHNV and CDR2 is YYDKDF (reference sequence). The CDR3 runs to 15 residues. The CDR3 DNA reads TGTGCCACCAGCAGTACAACAGGGCCCAAAAACATTCAGTACTTC. Its translation is CATSSTTGPKNIQYF.

The rearrangement joins TRBV29-1 to TRBJ1-5; D perhaps matches TRBD1 (6 bases). Looked up from germline, CDR1 is SQVTM and CDR2 is ANQGSEA. Trimming took off 7 bases at V and 3 bases at J, with 13 bases between the two ends. This CDR3 is 13 amino acids long. The CDR3 here is CSAGEGVNQPQHF. CDR3 in DNA: TGCAGCGCAGGGGAGGGCGTCAATCAGCCCCAGCATTTT.

This clone was seen a handful of times. The chain joins TRBV5-4 to TRBJ2-5, with D possibly TRBD1 on 6 matching bases. V lost 3 bases to trimming and J lost 5 bases, with 11 bases between them. Germline CDR1 is SGHNT and CDR2 is YYREEE (reference sequence). The CDR3 runs 13 residues. DNA for the CDR3: TGTGCCAGCAGCTCACAGGGAATGGAGACCCAGTACTTC. As protein: CASSSQGMETQYF.

CDR3 in DNA: TGCGCCAGCAGCTTGGAGACAGGGGCCGAGCAGTACTTC. It codes for CASSLETGAEQYF. V and J are TRBV5-1 and TRBJ2-7, with 8 bases that match TRBD1. Germline values: CDR1 SGHRS, CDR2 YFSETQ. This CDR3 has 13 amino acids. Trimming removed 0 bases from V and 6 bases from J; junction bases left unmatched: 2.

V and J are TRBV10-2 and TRBJ2-7; D unclear. This CDR3 has 12 residues. Trimming left V 5 bases short and J 4 bases short, with 9 bases between. Germline V lookup: CDR1 WSHSY, CDR2 SAAADI. The CDR3 DNA follows: TGCGCCAGCAGTAGGACCTTTTACGAGCAGTACTTC. Its translation is CASSRTFYEQYF.

This clone has just a few counts. This chain's CDR3 is CASSANRVFDEQYF. CDR3 in DNA: TGCGCCAGCAGCGCGAACAGGGTTTTCGACGAGCAGTACTTC. The J gene is TRBJ2-7, the V gene TRBV5-1; maybe TRBD1 (6 bases). Trimming stripped 4 bases from V and 5 bases from J, with 16 bases between. The CDR3 is 14 residues long. Germline CDR1 and CDR2: SGHRS and YFSETQ.

In this sample, this clone turned up once. This chain joins TRBV19 and TRBJ2-1, with 11 nucleotides matching TRBD2. This CDR3 comprises 17 residues. Trimming cost V 2 bases and J 0 bases; bases outside gene matches: 3. From germline, CDR1 is LNHDA and CDR2 SQIVND (reference sequence). CDR3 in DNA: TGTGCCAGTAGTATACGAACTAGCGGGAGCTCCTACAATGAGCAGTTCTTC. It yields the protein CASSIRTSGSSYNEQFF.

The chain joins TRBV7-9 to TRBJ2-7; D gene unclear. V dropped 3 bases and J dropped 5 bases, with 5 bases sitting between them. CDR3 length: 11 amino acids. Germline lookup yields CDR1 SEHNR and CDR2 FQNEAQ (reference sequence). The CDR3 reads CASSFGDEQYF. As DNA, the CDR3 is TGTGCCAGCAGCTTTGGGGACGAGCAGTACTTC.